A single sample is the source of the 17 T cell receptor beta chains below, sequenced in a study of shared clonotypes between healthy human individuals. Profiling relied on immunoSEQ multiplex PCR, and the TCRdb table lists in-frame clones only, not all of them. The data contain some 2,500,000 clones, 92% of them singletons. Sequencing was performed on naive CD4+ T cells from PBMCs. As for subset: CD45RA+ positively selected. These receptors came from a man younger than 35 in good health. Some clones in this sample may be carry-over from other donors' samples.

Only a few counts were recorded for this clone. CDR3 sequence: CASRGSQGRTQPQHF. The CDR3 DNA follows: TGTGCCAGCAGGGGTTCCCAGGGGAGGACGCAGCCCCAGCATTTT. The V and J genes are TRBV2 and TRBJ1-5; maybe TRBD1 (6 bases). The germline V and J ends were trimmed by 6 bases and 7 bases, with 19 bases remaining between them. The CDR3 extends over 15 amino acids. The V gene's germline CDR1 is SNHLY and CDR2 FYNNEI.

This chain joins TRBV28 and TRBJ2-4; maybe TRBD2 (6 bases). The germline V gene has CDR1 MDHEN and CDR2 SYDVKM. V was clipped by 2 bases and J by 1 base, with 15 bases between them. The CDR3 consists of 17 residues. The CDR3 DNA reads TGTGCCAGCAGTTTAAGTCGGGAGACGAAGGCCAAAAACATTCAGTACTTC. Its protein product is CASSLSRETKAKNIQYF.

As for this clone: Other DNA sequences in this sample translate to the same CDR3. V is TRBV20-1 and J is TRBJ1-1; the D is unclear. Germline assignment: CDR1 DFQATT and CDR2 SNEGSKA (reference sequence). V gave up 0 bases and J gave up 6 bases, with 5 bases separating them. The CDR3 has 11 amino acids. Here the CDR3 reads CSARDRAEAFF. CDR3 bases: TGCAGTGCTAGAGATCGCGCTGAAGCTTTCTTT.

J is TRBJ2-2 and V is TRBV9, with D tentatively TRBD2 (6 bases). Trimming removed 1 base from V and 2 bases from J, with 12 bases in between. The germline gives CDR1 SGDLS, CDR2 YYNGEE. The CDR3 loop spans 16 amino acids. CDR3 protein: CASSVFPAGNTGELFF. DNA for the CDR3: TGTGCCAGCAGCGTATTCCCAGCGGGTAACACCGGGGAGCTGTTTTTT.

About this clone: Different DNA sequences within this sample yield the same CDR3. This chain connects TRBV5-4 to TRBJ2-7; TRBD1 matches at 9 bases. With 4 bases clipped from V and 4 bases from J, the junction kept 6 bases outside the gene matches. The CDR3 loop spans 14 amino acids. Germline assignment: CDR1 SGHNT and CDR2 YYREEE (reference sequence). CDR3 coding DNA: TGTGCCAGCAGCCTACCGGGACAGGGATACGAGCAGTACTTC. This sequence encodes CASSLPGQGYEQYF. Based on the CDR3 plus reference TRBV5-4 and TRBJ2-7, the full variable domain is ETGVTQSPTHLIKTRGQQVTLRCSSQSGHNTVSWYQQALGQGPQFIFQYYREEENGRGNFPPRFSGLQFPNYSSELNVNALELDDSALYLCASSLPGQGYEQYFGPGTRLTVT.

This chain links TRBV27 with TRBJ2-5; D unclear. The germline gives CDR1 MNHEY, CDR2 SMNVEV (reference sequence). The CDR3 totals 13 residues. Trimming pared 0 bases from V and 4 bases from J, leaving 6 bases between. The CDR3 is CASSLSRVETQYF. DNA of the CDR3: TGTGCCAGCAGTTTATCACGGGTAGAGACCCAGTACTTC.

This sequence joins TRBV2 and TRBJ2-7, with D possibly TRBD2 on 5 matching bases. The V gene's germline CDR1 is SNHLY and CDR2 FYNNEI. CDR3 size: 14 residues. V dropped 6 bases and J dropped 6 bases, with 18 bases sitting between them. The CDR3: CASRLTGSVAEQYF. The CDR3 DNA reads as TGTGCCAGCAGATTGACGGGGTCCGTGGCCGAGCAGTACTTC.

CDR3 loop: CATAGRPTDTQYF. CDR3 sequence (DNA): TGTGCCACAGCGGGTAGGCCCACAGATACGCAGTATTTT. The gene calls are TRBV19 and TRBJ2-3; D is perhaps TRBD2 (6 bases). Germline CDR1 reads LNHDA; CDR2 reads SQIVND (reference sequence). The CDR3 is 13 amino acids. Between the trimmed V and J ends, which lost 10 bases and 2 bases, there was a span of 13 bases.

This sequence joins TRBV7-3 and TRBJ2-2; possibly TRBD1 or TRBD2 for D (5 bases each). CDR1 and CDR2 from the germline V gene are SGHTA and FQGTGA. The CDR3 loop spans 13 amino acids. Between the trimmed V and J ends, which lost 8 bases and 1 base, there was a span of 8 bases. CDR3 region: CASGTVNTGELFF. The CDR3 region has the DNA TGTGCCAGCGGGACCGTGAACACCGGGGAGCTGTTTTTT.

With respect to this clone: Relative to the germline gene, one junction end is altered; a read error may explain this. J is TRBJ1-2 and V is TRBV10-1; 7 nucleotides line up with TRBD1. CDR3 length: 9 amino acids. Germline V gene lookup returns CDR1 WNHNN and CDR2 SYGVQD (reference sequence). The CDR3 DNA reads TGCGCCAGAAAGGGGGCGATACTCTTC. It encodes CARKGAILF.

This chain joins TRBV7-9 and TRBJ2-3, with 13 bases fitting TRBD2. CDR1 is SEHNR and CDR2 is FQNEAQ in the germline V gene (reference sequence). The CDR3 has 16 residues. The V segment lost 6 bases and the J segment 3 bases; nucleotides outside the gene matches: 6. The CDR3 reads CASSRGLAGSTDTQYF. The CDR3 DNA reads TGTGCCAGCAGTCGGGGACTAGCGGGATCAACAGATACGCAGTATTTT.

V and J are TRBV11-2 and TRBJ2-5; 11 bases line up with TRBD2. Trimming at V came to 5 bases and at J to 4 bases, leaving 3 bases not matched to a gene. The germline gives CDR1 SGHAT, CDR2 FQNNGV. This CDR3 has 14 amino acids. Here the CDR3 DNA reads TGTGCCAGCAGCCTGGGACTAGCGGTAGAGACCCAGTACTTC. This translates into CASSLGLAVETQYF.

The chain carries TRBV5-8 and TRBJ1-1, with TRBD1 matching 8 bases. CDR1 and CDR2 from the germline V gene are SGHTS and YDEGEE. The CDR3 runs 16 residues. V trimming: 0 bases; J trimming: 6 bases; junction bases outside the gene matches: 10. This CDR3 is CASSLVGRDRSAEAFF. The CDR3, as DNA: TGTGCCAGCAGCTTGGTGGGGCGGGACAGGTCCGCTGAAGCTTTCTTT.

CDR3 nucleotide sequence: TGTGCCAGCAGCCGCCTGGGGGCGGTAGCTAGCGGGAGATCAGGAGAGCAGTTCTTC. Its protein is CASSRLGAVASGRSGEQFF. The chain combines TRBV9 with TRBJ2-1; the match to TRBD2 covers 10 bases. CDR1 and CDR2 (germline): SGDLS, YYNGEE. The CDR3 sequence is 19 residues long. J lost 10 bases, V lost 4 bases, and 23 bases had no gene match.

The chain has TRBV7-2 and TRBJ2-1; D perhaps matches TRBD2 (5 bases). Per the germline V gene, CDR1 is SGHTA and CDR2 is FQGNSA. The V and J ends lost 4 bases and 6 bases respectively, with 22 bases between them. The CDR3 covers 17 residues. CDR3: CASSSESYGRSLNEQFF. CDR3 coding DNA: TGTGCCAGCAGCTCCGAGTCGTATGGGAGATCGCTCAATGAGCAGTTCTTC.

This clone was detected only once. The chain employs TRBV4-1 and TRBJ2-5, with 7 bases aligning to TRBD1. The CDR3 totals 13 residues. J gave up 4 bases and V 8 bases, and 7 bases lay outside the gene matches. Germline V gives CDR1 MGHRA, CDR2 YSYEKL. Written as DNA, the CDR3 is TGCGCCAGCGCAAACTACAGGGGAGAGACCCAGTACTTC. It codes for CASANYRGETQYF.

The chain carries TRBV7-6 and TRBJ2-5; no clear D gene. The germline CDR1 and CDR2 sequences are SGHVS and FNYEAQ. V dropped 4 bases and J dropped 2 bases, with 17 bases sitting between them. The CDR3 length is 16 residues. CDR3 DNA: TGTGCCAGCAGCTCGAAAAGGGTTGGTTCACAAGAGACCCAGTACTTC. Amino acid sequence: CASSSKRVGSQETQYF.